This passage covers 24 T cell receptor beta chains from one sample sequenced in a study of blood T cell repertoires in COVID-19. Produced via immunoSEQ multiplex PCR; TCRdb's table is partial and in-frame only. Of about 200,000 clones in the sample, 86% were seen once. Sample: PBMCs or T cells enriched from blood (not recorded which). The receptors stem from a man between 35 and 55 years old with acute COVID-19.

The CDR3 loop is CASSLRPENTEAFF. The CDR3, as DNA: TGTGCCAGCAGCCTCAGGCCCGAGAACACTGAAGCTTTCTTT. The chain is built from TRBV3-1 (or the pseudogene TRBV3-2) and TRBJ1-1; D gene uncertain. Germline CDR1 LGHDT, CDR2 YNNKEL (reference sequence). The V end lost 4 bases, the J end lost 1 base, and 10 bases lay between the germline ends. This CDR3 is built from 14 residues.

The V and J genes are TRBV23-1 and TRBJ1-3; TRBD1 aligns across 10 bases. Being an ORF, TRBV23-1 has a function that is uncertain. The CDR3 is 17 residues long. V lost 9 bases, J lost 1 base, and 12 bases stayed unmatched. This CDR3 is CASASGTGDNSGNTIYF. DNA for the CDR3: TGCGCCAGTGCTTCCGGGACAGGGGATAATTCTGGAAACACCATATATTTT.

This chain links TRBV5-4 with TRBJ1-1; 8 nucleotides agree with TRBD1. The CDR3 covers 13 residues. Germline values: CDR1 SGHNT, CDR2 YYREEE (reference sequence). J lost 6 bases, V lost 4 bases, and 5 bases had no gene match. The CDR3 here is CASSPDRGAEAFF. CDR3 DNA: TGTGCCAGCAGCCCTGACAGGGGCGCTGAAGCTTTCTTT.

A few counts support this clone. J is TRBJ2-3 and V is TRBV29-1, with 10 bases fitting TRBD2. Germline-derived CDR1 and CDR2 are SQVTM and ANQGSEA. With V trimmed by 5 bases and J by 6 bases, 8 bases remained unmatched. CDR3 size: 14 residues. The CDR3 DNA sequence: TGCAGCGTTAGTAGCGGGAGGCCCTCGGATACGCAGTATTTT. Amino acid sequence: CSVSSGRPSDTQYF.

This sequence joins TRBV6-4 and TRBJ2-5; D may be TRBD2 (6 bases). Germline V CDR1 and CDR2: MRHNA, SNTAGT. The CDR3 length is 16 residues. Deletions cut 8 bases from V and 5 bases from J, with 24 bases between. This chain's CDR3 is CASPCRAGLGMETQYF. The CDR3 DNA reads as TGTGCCAGCCCATGTCGGGCGGGATTAGGGATGGAGACCCAGTACTTC.

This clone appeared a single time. This CDR3 is CASSLGRGQQGTEAFF. CDR3 DNA sequence: TGTGCCAGCAGCTTAGGCAGGGGCCAACAAGGCACTGAAGCTTTCTTT. The chain couples TRBV11-3 to TRBJ1-1, with D perhaps matching TRBD1 (6 bases). Per the germline V gene, CDR1 is SGHNT and CDR2 is YENEEA. This CDR3 has 16 residues. Trimming took off 1 base at V and 4 bases at J, with 16 bases between the two ends.

The DNA of the CDR3 is TGTGCCAGCAGCTTAGACAGATTCACAGATACGCAGTATTTT. Translation: CASSLDRFTDTQYF. The chain joins TRBV7-3 to TRBJ2-3; possibly TRBD1 for D (5 bases). V lost 2 bases to trimming and J lost 2 bases, with 8 bases between them. The germline V gene has CDR1 SGHTA and CDR2 FQGTGA. The CDR3 extends over 14 amino acids.

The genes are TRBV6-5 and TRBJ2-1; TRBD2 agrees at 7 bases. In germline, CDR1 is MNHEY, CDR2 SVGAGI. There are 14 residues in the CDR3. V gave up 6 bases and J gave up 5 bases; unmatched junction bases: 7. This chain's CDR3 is CASRPGTTDNEQFF. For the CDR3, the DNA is TGTGCCAGCAGACCCGGGACTACAGACAATGAGCAGTTCTTC.

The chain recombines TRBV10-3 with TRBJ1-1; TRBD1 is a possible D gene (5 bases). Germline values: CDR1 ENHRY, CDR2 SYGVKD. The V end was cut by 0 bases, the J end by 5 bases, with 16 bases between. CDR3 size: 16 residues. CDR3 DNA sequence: TGTGCCATCAGTGAGTCCCAGGGTGGGATTAGGACTGAAGCTTTCTTT. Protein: CAISESQGGIRTEAFF.

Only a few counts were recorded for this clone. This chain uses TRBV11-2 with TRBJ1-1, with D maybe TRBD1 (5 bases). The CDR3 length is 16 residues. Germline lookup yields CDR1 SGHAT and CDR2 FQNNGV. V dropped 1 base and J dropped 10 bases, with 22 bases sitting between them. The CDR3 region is CASSLAYQGGVIRAFF. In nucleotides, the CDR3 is TGTGCCAGCAGCTTAGCGTACCAGGGAGGCGTTATTCGAGCTTTCTTT. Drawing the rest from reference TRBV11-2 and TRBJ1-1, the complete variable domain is EAGVAQSPRYKIIEKRQSVAFWCNPISGHATLYWYQQILGQGPKLLIQFQNNGVVDDSQLPKDRFSAERLKGVDSTLKIQPAKLEDSAVYLCASSLAYQGGVIRAFFGQGTRLTVV.

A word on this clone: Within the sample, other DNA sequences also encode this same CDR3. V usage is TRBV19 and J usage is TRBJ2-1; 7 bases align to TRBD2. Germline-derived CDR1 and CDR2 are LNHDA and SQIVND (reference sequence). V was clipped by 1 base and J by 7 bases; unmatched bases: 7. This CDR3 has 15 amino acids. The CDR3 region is CASSIGGRGGNEQFF. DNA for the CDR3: TGTGCCAGTAGTATAGGAGGGAGGGGTGGAAATGAGCAGTTCTTC.

The CDR3 DNA is TGTGCCAGTAGTTACCGGGATGGGTACGAGCAGTACTTC. Protein: CASSYRDGYEQYF. V gene TRBV19 combines with J gene TRBJ2-7; maybe TRBD2 (5 bases). CDR1 is LNHDA, CDR2 SQIVND, per germline (reference sequence). The CDR3 covers 13 residues. The V end lost 5 bases, the J end lost 4 bases, and 12 bases lay between the germline ends.

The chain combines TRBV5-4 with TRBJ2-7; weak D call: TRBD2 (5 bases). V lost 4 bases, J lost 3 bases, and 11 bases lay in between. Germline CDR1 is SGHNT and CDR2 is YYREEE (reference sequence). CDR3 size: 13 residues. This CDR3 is CASSRWEHYEQYF. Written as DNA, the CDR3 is TGTGCCAGCAGCCGGTGGGAGCACTACGAGCAGTACTTC. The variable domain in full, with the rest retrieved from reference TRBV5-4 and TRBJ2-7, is ETGVTQSPTHLIKTRGQQVTLRCSSQSGHNTVSWYQQALGQGPQFIFQYYREEENGRGNFPPRFSGLQFPNYSSELNVNALELDDSALYLCASSRWEHYEQYFGPGTRLTVT.

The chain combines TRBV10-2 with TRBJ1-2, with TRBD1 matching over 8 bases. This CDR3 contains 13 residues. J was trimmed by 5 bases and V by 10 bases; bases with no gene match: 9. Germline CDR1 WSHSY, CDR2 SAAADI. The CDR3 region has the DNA TGCGCCACCACAGGGGGGTGGAGGTATGGCTACACCTTC. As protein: CATTGGWRYGYTF.

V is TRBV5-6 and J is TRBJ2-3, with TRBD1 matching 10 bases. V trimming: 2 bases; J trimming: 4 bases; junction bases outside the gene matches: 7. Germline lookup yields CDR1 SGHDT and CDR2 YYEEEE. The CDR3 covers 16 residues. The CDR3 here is CASSFGTGVGPDTQYF. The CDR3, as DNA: TGTGCCAGCAGCTTCGGGACAGGGGTTGGCCCAGATACGCAGTATTTT.

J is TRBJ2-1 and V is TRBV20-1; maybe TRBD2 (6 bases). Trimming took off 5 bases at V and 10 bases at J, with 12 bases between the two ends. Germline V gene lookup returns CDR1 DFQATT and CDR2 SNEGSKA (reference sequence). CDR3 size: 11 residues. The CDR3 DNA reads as TGCAGTGCTTCGGGACTCCTGGAGCAGTTCTTC. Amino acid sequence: CSASGLLEQFF.

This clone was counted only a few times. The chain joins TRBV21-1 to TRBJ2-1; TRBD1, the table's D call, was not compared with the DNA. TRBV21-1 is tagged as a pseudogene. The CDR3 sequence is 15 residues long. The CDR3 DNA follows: TGTGCCAGCAGCAAAAAGAGGACAGGGATCCATGAGCAGTTCTTC. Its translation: CASSKKRTGIHEQFF.

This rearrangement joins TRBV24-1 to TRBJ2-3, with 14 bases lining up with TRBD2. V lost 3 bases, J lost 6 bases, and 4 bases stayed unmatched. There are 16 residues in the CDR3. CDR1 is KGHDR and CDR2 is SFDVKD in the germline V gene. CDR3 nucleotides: TGTGCCACCAGTGATCTACGGACTAGCGGGGGGGATACGCAGTATTTT. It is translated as CATSDLRTSGGDTQYF.

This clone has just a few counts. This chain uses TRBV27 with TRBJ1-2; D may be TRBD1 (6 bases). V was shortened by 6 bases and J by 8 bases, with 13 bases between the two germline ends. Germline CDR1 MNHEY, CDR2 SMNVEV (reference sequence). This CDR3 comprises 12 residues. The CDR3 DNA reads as TGTGCCAGCAGCCCGAGGGGGTGGGGCTACACCTTC. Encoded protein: CASSPRGWGYTF.

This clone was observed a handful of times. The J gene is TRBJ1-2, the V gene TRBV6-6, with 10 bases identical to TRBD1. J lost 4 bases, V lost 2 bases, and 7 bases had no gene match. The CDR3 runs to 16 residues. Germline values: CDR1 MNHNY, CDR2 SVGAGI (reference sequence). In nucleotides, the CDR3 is TGTGCCAGCAGTTACACGGGACAGGGGACGGGCTATGGCTACACCTTC. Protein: CASSYTGQGTGYGYTF.

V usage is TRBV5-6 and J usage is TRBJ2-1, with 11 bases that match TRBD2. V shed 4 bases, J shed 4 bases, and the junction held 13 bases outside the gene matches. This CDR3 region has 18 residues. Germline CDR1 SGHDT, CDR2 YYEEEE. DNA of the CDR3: TGTGCCAGCAGCGGGATGATTAGCGGGAGGGCCGCTTACAATGAGCAGTTCTTC. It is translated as CASSGMISGRAAYNEQFF.

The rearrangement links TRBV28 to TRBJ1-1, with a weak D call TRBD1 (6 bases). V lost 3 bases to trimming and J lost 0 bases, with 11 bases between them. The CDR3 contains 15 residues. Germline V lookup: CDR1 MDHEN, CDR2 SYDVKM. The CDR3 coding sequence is TGTGCCAGCAGTTTGACAGGACATATGAACACTGAAGCTTTCTTT. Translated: CASSLTGHMNTEAFF. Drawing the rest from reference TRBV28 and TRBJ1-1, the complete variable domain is DVKVTQSSRYLVKRTGEKVFLECVQDMDHENMFWYRQDPGLGLRLIYFSYDVKMKEKGDIPEGYSVSREKKERFSLILESASTNQTSMYLCASSLTGHMNTEAFFGQGTRLTVV.

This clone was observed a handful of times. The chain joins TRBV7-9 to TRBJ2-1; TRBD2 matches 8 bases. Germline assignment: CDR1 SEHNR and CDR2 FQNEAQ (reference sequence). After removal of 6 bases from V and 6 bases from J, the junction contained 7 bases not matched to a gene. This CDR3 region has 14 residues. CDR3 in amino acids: CASRVAGPFNEQFF. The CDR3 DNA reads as TGTGCCAGCAGGGTAGCGGGACCCTTCAATGAGCAGTTCTTC.

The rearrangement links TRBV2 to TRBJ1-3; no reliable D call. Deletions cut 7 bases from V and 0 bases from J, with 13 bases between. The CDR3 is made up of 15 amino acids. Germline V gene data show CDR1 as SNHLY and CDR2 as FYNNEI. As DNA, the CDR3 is TGTGCCAGCATTGAGGTGGTCAGCTCTGGAAACACCATATATTTT. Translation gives CASIEVVSSGNTIYF.